Each of the 10 T cell receptor beta chains below was sequenced from the same sample in a study of T cell responses to AZD1222 COVID-19 vaccine. The table came from immunoSEQ multiplex PCR; TCRdb's copy has only in-frame clones and leaves some out. The sample has approximately 110,000 clones, around 90% seen once. This material consisted of peripheral blood, taken on day 0 of AZD1222 vaccination. The source is an adult in good health.

V gene TRBV18 combines with J gene TRBJ1-1; 7 bases align to TRBD1. Looked up from germline, CDR1 is KGHSH and CDR2 is LQKENI. This CDR3 comprises 14 residues. V trimming: 3 bases; J trimming: 4 bases; junction bases outside the gene matches: 5. CDR3 nucleotides: TGTGCCAGCTCACCCGGACAGGTCACCACTGAAGCTTTCTTT. Encoded protein: CASSPGQVTTEAFF. Together with reference TRBV18 and TRBJ1-1, the CDR3 gives the full variable domain: NAGVMQNPRHLVRRRGQEARLRCSPMKGHSHVYWYRQLPEEGLKFMVYLQKENIIDESGMPKERFSAEFPKEGPSILRIQQVVRGDSAAYFCASSPGQVTTEAFFGQGTRLTVV.

The chain has TRBV7-6 and TRBJ2-1; TRBD2 aligns across 15 bases. Trimming at V came to 5 bases and at J to 5 bases, leaving 19 bases not matched to a gene. Looked up from germline, CDR1 is SGHVS and CDR2 is FNYEAQ. This CDR3 is 21 amino acids long. CDR3 sequence (DNA): TGTGCCAGCAGCGACATGAAGGGACTAGCGGGAGGCAAGGGGTCCCACAATGAGCAGTTCTTC. Encoded protein: CASSDMKGLAGGKGSHNEQFF.

The chain links TRBV11-2 to TRBJ2-7, with a tentative D call TRBD1 (5 bases). Trimming shortened V by 1 base and J by 6 bases, and 13 bases separated the two germline ends. Germline assignment: CDR1 SGHAT and CDR2 FQNNGV. There are 14 residues in the CDR3. CDR3 coding DNA: TGTGCCAGCAGCTTAGTTGACAGACCTAGCGAGCAGTACTTC. Residues: CASSLVDRPSEQYF. Looking up the rest from reference TRBV11-2 and TRBJ2-7 gives the full variable domain: EAGVAQSPRYKIIEKRQSVAFWCNPISGHATLYWYQQILGQGPKLLIQFQNNGVVDDSQLPKDRFSAERLKGVDSTLKIQPAKLEDSAVYLCASSLVDRPSEQYFGPGTRLTVT.

The CDR3 coding sequence is TGTGCCAGCAGTTCACCCCGGAAAGCTAGGACCCCCTACGAGCAGTACTTC. It specifies CASSSPRKARTPYEQYF. The V and J genes are TRBV6-2 or TRBV6-3 and TRBJ2-7; no reliable D call. The CDR3 consists of 17 residues. Trimming pared 4 bases from V and 2 bases from J, leaving 21 bases between. Germline-derived CDR1 and CDR2 are MNHEY and SVGEGT.

The chain recombines TRBV30 with TRBJ1-2; D gene ambiguous. Trimming left V 0 bases short and J 3 bases short, with 8 bases between. Looked up from germline, CDR1 is GTSNPN and CDR2 is SVGIG (reference sequence). This CDR3 has 13 amino acids. DNA of the CDR3: TGTGCCTGGAGTGTATCGCAGTACTATGGCTACACCTTC. Translation gives CAWSVSQYYGYTF.

The chain employs TRBV28 and TRBJ2-2, with a weak D call TRBD2 (5 bases). The V gene lost 7 bases and the J gene lost 0 bases, with 15 bases spanning the gap. CDR1 is MDHEN, CDR2 SYDVKM, per germline. The CDR3 covers 16 residues. CDR3 sequence reads: CASTMQQRTNTGELFF. The CDR3 DNA reads TGTGCCAGCACAATGCAGCAGCGGACGAACACCGGGGAGCTGTTTTTT.

The J gene is TRBJ1-6, the V gene TRBV9; TRBD1 matches 7 bases. This CDR3 comprises 16 residues. The germline gives CDR1 SGDLS, CDR2 YYNGEE. J was trimmed by 6 bases and V by 3 bases; bases with no gene match: 9. The CDR3 here is CASSAGPRGGNSPLHF. CDR3 nucleotide sequence: TGTGCCAGCAGCGCGGGTCCCAGGGGGGGTAATTCACCCCTCCACTTT.

The V gene is TRBV5-1, the J gene TRBJ2-3; D is possibly TRBD1 (6 bases). The V end lost 4 bases, the J end lost 1 base, and 13 bases lay between the germline ends. The germline V gene has CDR1 SGHRS and CDR2 YFSETQ. This CDR3 is 15 amino acids long. The CDR3 loop reads CASSPEDRRTDTQYF. The CDR3 region has the DNA TGCGCCAGCAGCCCCGAGGACAGACGCACAGATACGCAGTATTTT.

The chain links TRBV6-2 or TRBV6-3 to TRBJ2-1, with D unclear. The germline V gene encodes CDR1 MNHEY and CDR2 SVGEGT. Trimming took off 2 bases at V and 11 bases at J, with 10 bases between the two ends. The CDR3 covers 12 residues. The CDR3 sequence is CASSYAAPQQFF. CDR3 DNA sequence: TGTGCCAGCAGTTACGCGGCTCCCCAGCAGTTCTTC.

The rearrangement uses TRBV27 and TRBJ1-2; perhaps TRBD1 as D (5 bases). CDR3 length: 13 amino acids. The germline gives CDR1 MNHEY, CDR2 SMNVEV (reference sequence). V gave up 8 bases and J gave up 0 bases, with 10 bases separating them. The DNA for the CDR3 is TGTGCCAGCCCGGGGGGTGCTAACTATGGCTACACCTTC. Protein sequence: CASPGGANYGYTF.